This T cell receptor (beta chain) was obtained from a study of beta chain features in type 1 diabetes. Study conclusions and caveats: For Type 1 diabetes patients, all four CD4+ subsets carried TCRB CDR3s that were moderately but significantly shorter.

The V gene's germline CDR1 is GTSNPN and CDR2 SVGIG (reference sequence). With 0 bases removed from V and 1 base from J, the gap between germline ends came to 7 bases. There are 15 residues in the CDR3. Expressed TCRB transcripts were sequenced because the isolated RNA had all been reverse transcribed beforehand. Some 3.6 million reads on average were seen across naive, central memory and regulatory T cell samples. The repertoire was sequenced with immunoSEQ multiplex PCR; TCRdb's copy has only in-frame clones and lacks some. Of 200,000 to 250,000 clones in the sample, roughly 11% were seen once. This clone was detected a few times. No antigen is known for it.

The sample comprised central memory CD4+ T cells from blood. This chain connects TRBV30 to TRBJ2-6; D gene ambiguous. This sequence originates from a man between 18 and 35 years old in good health. CDR3 residues: CAWSVSGSGANVLTF. As DNA, the CDR3 is TGTGCCTGGAGTGTATCCGGTTCTGGGGCCAACGTCCTGACTTTC.